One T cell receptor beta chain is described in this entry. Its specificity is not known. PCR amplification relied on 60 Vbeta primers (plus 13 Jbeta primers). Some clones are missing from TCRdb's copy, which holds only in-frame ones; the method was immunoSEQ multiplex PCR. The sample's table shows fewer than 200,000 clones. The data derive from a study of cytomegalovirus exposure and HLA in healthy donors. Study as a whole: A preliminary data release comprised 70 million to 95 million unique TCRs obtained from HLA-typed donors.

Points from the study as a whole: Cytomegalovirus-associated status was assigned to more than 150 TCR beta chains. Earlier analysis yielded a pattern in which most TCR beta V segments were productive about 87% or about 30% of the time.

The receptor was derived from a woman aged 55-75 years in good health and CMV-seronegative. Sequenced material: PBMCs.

This CDR3 is CATSSRVETQYF. CDR3 bases: TGTGCCACCAGCAGCAGGGTAGAGACCCAGTACTTC. The rearrangement uses TRBV15 and TRBJ2-5, with D possibly being TRBD1 (5 bases). The CDR3 is 12 amino acids. From germline, CDR1 is LNHNV and CDR2 YYDKDF (reference sequence). The germline V and J ends were trimmed by 3 bases and 4 bases, with 6 bases remaining between them.